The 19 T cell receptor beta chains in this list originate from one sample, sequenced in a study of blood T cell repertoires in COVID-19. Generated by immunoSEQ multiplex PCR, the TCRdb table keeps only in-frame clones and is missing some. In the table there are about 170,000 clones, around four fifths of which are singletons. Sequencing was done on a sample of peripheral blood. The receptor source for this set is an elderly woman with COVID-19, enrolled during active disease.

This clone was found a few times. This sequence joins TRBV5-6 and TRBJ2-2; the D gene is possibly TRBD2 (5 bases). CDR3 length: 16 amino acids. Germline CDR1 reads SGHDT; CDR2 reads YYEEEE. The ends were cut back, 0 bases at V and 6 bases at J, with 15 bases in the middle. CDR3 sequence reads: CASSLGRVRSAGELFF. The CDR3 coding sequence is TGTGCCAGCAGCTTGGGGCGGGTCCGAAGTGCCGGGGAGCTGTTTTTT.

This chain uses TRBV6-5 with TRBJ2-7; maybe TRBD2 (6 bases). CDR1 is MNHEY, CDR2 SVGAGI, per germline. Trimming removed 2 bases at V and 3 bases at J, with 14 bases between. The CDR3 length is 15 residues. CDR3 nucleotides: TGTGCCAGCAGTTACGCGGGACGGATTGACTACGAGCAGTACTTC. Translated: CASSYAGRIDYEQYF.

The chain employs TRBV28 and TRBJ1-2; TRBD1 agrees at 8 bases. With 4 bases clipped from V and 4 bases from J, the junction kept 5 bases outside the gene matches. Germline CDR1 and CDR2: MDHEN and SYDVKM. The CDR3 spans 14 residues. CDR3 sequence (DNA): TGTGCCAGCAGTTCTACAGGGGGTGGCTATGGCTACACCTTC. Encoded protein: CASSSTGGGYGYTF.

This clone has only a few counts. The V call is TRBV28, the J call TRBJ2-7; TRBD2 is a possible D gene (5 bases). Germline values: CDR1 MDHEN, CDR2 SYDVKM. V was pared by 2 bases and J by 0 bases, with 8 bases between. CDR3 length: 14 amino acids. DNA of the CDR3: TGTGCCAGCAGTTTACTAGCCAGCTCCTACGAGCAGTACTTC. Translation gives CASSLLASSYEQYF.

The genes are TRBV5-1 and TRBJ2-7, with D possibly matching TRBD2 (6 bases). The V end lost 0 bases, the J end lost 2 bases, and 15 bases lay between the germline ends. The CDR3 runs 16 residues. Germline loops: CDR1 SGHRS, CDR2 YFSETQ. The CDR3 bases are TGCGCCAGCAGCTTGGTAACAGGACCGGGGGCCTACGAGCAGTACTTC. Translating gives CASSLVTGPGAYEQYF.

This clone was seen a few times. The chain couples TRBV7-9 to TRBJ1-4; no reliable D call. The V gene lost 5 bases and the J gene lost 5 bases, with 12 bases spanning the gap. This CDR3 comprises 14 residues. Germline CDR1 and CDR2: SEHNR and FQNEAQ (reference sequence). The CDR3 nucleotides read TGTGCCAGCAGCCTCCCGCGGCAGAATGAAAAACTGTTTTTT. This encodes CASSLPRQNEKLFF.

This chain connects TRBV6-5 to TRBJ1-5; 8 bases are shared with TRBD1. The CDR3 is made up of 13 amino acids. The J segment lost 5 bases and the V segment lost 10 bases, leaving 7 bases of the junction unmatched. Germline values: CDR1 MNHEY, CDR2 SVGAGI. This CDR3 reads CATQGASYQPQHF. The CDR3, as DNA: TGTGCCACCCAGGGGGCATCGTATCAGCCCCAGCATTTT.

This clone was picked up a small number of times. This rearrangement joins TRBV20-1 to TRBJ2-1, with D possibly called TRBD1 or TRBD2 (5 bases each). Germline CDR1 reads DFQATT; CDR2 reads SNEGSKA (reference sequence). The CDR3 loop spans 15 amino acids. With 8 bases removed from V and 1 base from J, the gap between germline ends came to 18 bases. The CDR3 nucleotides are TGCAGTCTTAGTGGGGGAGACGGGTCCTACAATGAGCAGTTCTTC. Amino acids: CSLSGGDGSYNEQFF.

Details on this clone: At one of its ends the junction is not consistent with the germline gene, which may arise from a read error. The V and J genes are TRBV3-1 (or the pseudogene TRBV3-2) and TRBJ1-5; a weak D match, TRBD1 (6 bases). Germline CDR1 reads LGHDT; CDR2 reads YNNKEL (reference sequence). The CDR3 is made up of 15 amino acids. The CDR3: CASSVGGAYNRPQHF. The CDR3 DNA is TGTGCCAGCAGCGTCGGGGGGGCGTATAATCGGCCCCAGCATTTT.

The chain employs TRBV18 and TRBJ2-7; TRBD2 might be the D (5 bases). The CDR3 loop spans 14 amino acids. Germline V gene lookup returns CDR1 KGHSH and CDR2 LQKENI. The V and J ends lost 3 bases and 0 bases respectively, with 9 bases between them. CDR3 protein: CASSPGEASYEQYF. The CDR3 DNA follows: TGTGCCAGCTCACCGGGAGAGGCCTCCTACGAGCAGTACTTC.

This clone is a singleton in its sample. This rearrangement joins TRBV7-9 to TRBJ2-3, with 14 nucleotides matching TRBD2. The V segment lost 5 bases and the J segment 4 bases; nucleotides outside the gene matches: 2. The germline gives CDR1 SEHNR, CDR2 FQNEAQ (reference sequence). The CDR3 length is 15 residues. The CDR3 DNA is TGTGCCAGCAGCACGGGACTAGCGGGAGCAGATACGCAGTATTTT. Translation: CASSTGLAGADTQYF. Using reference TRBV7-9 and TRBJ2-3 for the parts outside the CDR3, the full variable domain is DTGVSQNPRHKITKRGQNVTFRCDPISEHNRLYWYRQTLGQGPEFLTYFQNEAQLEKSRLLSDRFSAERPKGSFSTLEIQRTEQGDSAMYLCASSTGLAGADTQYFGPGTRLTVL.

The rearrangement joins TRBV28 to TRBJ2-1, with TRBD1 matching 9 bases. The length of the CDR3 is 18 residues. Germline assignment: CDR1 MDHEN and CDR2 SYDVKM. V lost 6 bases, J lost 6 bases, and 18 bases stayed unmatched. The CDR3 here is CASRGTGRGMGSVNEQFF. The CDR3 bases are TGTGCCAGCAGAGGGACAGGGAGGGGGATGGGTTCAGTCAATGAGCAGTTCTTC. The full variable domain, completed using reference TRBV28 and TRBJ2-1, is DVKVTQSSRYLVKRTGEKVFLECVQDMDHENMFWYRQDPGLGLRLIYFSYDVKMKEKGDIPEGYSVSREKKERFSLILESASTNQTSMYLCASRGTGRGMGSVNEQFFGPGTRLTVL.

This CDR3 is CASSTSAGGPFYNEQFF. CDR3 bases: TGCGCCAGCAGCACCTCAGCGGGGGGGCCGTTCTACAATGAGCAGTTCTTC. The chain couples TRBV5-1 to TRBJ2-1; 10 nucleotides align to TRBD2. V was clipped by 4 bases and J by 3 bases; unmatched bases: 10. The CDR3 spans 17 residues. Germline assignment: CDR1 SGHRS and CDR2 YFSETQ.

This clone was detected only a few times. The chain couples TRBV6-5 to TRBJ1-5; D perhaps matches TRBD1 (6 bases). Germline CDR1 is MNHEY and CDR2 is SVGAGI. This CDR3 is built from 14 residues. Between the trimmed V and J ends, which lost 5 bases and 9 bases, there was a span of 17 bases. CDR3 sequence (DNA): TGTGCCAGCAGTCCAGGGGACGGGGAGTCGCCCCAGCATTTT. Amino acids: CASSPGDGESPQHF.

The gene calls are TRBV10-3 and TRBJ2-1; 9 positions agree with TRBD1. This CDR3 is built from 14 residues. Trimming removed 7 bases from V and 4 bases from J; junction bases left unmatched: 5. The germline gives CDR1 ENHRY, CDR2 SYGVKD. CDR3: CAITRTGAYNEQFF. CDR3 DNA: TGTGCCATCACCCGGACAGGGGCGTACAATGAGCAGTTCTTC.

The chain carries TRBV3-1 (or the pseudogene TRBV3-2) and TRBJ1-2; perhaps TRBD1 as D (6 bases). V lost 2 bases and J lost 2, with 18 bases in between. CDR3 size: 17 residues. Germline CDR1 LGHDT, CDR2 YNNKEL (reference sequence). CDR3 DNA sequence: TGTGCCAGCAGCCAATTCAGGGGTTCAACGAGAAACTATGGCTACACCTTC. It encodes CASSQFRGSTRNYGYTF.

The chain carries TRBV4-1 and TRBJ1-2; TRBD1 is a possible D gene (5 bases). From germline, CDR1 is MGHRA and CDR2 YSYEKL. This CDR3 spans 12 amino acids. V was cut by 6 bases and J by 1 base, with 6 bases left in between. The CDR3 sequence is CASRGGNYGYTF. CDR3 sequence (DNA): TGCGCCAGCAGGGGGGGTAACTATGGCTACACCTTC.

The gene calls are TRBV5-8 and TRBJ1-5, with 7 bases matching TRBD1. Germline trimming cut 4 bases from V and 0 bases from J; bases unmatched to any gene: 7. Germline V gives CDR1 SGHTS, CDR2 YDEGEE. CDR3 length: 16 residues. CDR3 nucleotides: TGTGCCAGCAGCCGGACAGGCCTATATAGCAATCAGCCCCAGCATTTT. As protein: CASSRTGLYSNQPQHF.

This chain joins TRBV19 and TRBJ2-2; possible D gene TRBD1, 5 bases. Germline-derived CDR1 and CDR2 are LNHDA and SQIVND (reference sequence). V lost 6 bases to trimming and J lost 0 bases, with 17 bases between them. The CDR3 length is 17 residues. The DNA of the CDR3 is TGTGCCAGTAGCCTGCGTTGGGGCTCGTCGAACACCGGGGAGCTGTTTTTT. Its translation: CASSLRWGSSNTGELFF.